This record covers a single TCR delta chain. This sample is drawn from a study of gamma-delta T cells after stem cell transplantation. TCRdb re-called clones from the RT-PCR reads using CATT. Seen here are over 7,500 delta-chain clones, roughly 15% observed once, and the top ten hold around 5.9%. Sequencing used gamma-delta T cells. The TCR comes from a human donor. It is not recorded whose cells these are; they may come from a transplant donor.

CDR3 residues: CACDEILGDTTDKLIF. Here the CDR3 DNA reads TGTGCCTGTGACGAAATACTGGGGGATACTACCGATAAACTCATCTTT. The chain couples TRDV2 to TRDJ1; 12 positions agree with TRDD3. V trimming: 3 bases; J trimming: 2 bases; junction bases outside the gene matches: 6. There are 16 residues in the CDR3. Germline loops: CDR1 GEAIGNYY, CDR2 EKD.